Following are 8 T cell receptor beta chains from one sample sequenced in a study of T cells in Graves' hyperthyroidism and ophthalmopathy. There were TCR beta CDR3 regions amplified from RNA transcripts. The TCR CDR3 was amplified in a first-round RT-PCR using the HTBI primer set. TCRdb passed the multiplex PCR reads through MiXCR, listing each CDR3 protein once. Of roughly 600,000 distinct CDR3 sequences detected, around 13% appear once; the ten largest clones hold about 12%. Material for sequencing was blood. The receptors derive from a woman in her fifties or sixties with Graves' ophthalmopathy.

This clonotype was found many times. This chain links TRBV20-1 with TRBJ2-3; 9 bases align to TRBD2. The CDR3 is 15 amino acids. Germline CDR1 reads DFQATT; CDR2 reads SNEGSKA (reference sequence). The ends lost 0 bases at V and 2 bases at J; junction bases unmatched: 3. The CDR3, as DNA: TGCAGTGCTAGAGAGCTAGCGGGATACACAGATACGCAGTATTTT. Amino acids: CSARELAGYTDTQYF.

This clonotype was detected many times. CDR3 nucleotides: TGTGCCAGCAGTTTGTCAGGGGTTCTCGGTGAAGCTTTCTTT. Translating gives CASSLSGVLGEAFF. This rearrangement joins TRBV27 to TRBJ1-1, with a weak D call TRBD1 (6 bases). The CDR3 contains 14 residues. Trimming removed 3 bases at V and 7 bases at J, with 15 bases between. Looked up from germline, CDR1 is MNHEY and CDR2 is SMNVEV (reference sequence).

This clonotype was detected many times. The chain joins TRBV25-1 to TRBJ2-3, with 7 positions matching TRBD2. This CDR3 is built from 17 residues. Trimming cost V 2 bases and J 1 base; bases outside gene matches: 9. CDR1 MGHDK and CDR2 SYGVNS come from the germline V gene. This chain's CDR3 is CASSEKRAGPRTDTQYF. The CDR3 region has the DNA TGTGCCAGCAGTGAAAAACGAGCGGGACCTCGCACAGATACGCAGTATTTT.

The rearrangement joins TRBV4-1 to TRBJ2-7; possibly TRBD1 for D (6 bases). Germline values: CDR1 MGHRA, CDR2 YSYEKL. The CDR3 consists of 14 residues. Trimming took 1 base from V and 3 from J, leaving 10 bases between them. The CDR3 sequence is CASSQGRTDYEQYF. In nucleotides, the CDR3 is TGCGCCAGCAGCCAAGGAAGGACAGACTACGAGCAGTACTTC.

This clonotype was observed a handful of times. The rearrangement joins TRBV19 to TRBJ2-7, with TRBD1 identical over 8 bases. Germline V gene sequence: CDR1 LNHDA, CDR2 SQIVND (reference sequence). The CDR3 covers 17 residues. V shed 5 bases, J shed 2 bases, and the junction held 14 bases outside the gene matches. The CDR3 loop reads CASSGGQGQPRAYEQYF. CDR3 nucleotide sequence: TGTGCCAGTAGTGGTGGACAGGGCCAACCGAGGGCCTACGAGCAGTACTTC.

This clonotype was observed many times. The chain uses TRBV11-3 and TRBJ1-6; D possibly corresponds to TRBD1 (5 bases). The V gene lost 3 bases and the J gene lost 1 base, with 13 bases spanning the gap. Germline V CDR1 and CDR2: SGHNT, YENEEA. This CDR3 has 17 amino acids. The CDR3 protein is CASSFTQGGSYNSPLHF. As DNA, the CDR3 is TGTGCCAGCAGCTTCACCCAGGGAGGGTCCTATAATTCACCCCTCCACTTT.

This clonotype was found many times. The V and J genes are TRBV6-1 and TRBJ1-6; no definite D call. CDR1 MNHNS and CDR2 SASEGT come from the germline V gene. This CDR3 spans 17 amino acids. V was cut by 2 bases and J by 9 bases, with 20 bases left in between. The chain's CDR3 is CASSEFSAQKWTSPLHF. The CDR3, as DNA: TGTGCCAGCAGTGAATTTTCGGCACAAAAGTGGACTTCACCCCTCCACTTT.

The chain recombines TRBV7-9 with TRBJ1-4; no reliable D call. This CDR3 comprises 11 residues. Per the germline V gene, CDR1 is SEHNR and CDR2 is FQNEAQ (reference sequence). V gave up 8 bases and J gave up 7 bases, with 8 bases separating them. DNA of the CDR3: TGTGCCAGCGACTTGGGTGAAAAACTGTTTTTT. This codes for CASDLGEKLFF.